The clone carrying this TCR beta chain has more than one count but fewer than ten. This table comes from immunoSEQ multiplex PCR, and its TCRdb copy is limited to in-frame clones, with some not included. This table holds around 80,000 clones, 95% to 98% found once. These data come from a study of technical replicates of blood from several donors. What was sequenced was T cells isolated from PBMCs. The sequence derives from a human donor in good health.

Written as DNA, the CDR3 is TGTGCCAGCAGTAGGGACAGGGTGAACACTGAAGCTTTCTTT. Protein: CASSRDRVNTEAFF. The chain couples TRBV6-5 to TRBJ1-1; 9 bases are a match to TRBD1. Germline V gene sequence: CDR1 MNHEY, CDR2 SVGAGI. J was trimmed by 0 bases and V by 5 bases; bases with no gene match: 1. The CDR3 spans 14 residues.